Sequencing of this T cell receptor beta chain was carried out in a study of shared clonotypes between healthy human individuals. Turning to the study itself: The cohort comprised a couple of women and a few men. Their ages spanned 18 to 49 years. Researchers assigned three CD4 naive, three CD4 memory, two CD8 naive and one CD8 memory plate to each donor. Findings of the study overall: Clonotypes not shared had lower generation probabilities than those common to all four donors.

A remark on this clone: Its antigen remains unidentified.

The authors distributed each subset's genomic DNA evenly over several immunoSEQ plates. Assay: immunoSEQ multiplex PCR; the TCRdb copy retains only in-frame clones and omits some. The table has 2,500,000 or so clones, roughly 92% seen once. This CDR3 has 17 amino acids. V was clipped by 0 bases and J by 3 bases; unmatched bases: 4. CDR1 and CDR2 from the germline V gene are LGHNT and FRNRAP. This chain uses TRBV12-5 with TRBJ2-2; 10 bases match TRBD2. Sequencing was performed on naive CD4+ T cells from PBMCs. The subset: CD45RA+ positively selected. The clonotype originates from a man in his late teens or twenties in good health. Some clones in this sample may be carry-over from other donors' samples. The CDR3 coding sequence is TGTGCTAGTGGTTTGGTCCTAGCGGGGGTTCACACCGGGGAGCTGTTTTTT. It is translated as CASGLVLAGVHTGELFF. Looking up the rest from reference TRBV12-5 and TRBJ2-2 gives the full variable domain: DARVTQTPRHKVTEMGQEVTMRCQPILGHNTVFWYRQTMMQGLELLAYFRNRAPLDDSGMPKDRFSAEMPDATLATLKIQPSEPRDSAVYFCASGLVLAGVHTGELFFGEGSRLTVL.